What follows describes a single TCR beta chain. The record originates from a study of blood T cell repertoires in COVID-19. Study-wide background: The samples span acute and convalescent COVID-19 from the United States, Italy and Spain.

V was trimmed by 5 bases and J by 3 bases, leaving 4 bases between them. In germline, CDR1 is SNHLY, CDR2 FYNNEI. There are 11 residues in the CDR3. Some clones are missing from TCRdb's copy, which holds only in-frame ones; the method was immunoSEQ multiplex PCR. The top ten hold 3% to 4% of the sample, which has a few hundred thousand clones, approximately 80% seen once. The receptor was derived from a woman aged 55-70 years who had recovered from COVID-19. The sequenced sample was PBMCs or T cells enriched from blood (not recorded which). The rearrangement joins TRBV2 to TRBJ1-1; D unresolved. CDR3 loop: CASSYHTEAFF. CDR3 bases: TGTGCCAGCAGTTATCACACTGAAGCTTTCTTT. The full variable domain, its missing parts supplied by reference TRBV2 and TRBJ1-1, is EPEVTQTPSHQVTQMGQEVILRCVPISNHLYFYWYRQILGQKVEFLVSFYNNEISEKSEIFDDQFSVERPDGSNFTLKIRSTKLEDSAMYFCASSYHTEAFFGQGTRLTVV.